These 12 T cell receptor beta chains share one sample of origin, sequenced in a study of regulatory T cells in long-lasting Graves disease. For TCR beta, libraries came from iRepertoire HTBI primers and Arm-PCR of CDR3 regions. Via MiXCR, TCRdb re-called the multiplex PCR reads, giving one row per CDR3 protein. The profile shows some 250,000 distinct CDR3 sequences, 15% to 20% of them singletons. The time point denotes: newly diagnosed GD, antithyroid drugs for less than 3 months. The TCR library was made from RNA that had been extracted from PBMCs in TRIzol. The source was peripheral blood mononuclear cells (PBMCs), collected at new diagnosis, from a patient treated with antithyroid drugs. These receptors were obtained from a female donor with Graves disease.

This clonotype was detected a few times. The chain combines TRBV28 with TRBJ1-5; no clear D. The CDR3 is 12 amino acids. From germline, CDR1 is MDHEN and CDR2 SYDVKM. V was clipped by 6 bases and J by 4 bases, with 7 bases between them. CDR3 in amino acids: CASRLPNQPQHF. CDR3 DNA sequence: TGTGCCAGCAGGCTCCCAAATCAGCCCCAGCATTTT.

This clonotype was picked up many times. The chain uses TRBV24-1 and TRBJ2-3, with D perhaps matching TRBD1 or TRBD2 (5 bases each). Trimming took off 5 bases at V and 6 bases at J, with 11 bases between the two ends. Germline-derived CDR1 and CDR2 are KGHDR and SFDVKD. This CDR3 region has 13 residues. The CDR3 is CATSVLGDDTQYF. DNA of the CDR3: TGTGCCACCAGTGTTCTGGGGGATGATACGCAGTATTTT.

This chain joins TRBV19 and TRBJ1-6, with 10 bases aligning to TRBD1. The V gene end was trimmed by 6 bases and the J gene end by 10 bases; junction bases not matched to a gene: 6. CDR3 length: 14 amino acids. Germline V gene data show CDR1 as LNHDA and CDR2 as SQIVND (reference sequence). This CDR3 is CASRYGTGVSPLHF. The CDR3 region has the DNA TGTGCCAGTAGGTACGGGACAGGGGTCTCACCCCTCCACTTT.

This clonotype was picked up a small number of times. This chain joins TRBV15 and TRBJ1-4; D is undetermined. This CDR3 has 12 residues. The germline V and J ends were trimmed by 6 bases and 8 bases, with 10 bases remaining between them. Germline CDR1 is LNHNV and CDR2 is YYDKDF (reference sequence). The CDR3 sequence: CATSLGGEKLFF. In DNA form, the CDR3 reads TGTGCCACCAGTTTGGGTGGAGAAAAACTGTTTTTT.

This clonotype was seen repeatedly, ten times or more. CDR3 loop: CSARPQGQQNTEAFF. Here the CDR3 DNA reads TGCAGTGCTAGACCCCAGGGACAGCAGAACACTGAAGCTTTCTTT. The V call is TRBV20-1, the J call TRBJ1-1; 7 bases align to TRBD1. After removal of 2 bases from V and 1 base from J, the junction contained 7 bases not matched to a gene. Germline CDR1 is DFQATT and CDR2 is SNEGSKA (reference sequence). CDR3 length: 15 amino acids.

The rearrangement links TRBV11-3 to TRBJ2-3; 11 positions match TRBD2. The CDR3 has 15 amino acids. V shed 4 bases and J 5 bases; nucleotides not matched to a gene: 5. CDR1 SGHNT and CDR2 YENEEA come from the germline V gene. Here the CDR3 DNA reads TGTGCCAGCAGCTATCTAGCGGGAGGTCGAGATACGCAGTATTTT. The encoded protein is CASSYLAGGRDTQYF.

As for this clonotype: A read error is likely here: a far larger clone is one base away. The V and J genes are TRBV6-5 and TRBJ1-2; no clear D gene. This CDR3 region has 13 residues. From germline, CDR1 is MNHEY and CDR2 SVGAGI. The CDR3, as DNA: TGTGCCAGCAGTTACGTGGGGAACTGTGGCTACACCTTC. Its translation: CASSYVGNCGYTF.

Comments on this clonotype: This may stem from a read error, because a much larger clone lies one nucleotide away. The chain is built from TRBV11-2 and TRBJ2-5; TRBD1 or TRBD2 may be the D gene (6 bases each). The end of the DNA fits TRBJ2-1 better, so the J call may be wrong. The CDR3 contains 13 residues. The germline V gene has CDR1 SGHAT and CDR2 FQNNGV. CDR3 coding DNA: TGTGCCAGCAGCTTCGGGGGCGGGGATGGGCAGTTCTTC. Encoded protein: CASSFGGGDGQFF.

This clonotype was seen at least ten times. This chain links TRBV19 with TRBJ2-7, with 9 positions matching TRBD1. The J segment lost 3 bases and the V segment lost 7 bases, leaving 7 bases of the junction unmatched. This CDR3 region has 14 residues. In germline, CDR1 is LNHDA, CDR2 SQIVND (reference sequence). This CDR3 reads CASKGTGYNYEQYF. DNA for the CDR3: TGTGCCAGTAAAGGGACAGGGTACAACTACGAGCAGTACTTC.

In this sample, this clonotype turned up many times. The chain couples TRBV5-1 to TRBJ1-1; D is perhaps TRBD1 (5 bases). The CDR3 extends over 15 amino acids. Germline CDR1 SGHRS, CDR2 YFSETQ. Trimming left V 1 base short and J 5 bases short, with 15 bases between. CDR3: CASSLPGPGGTEAFF. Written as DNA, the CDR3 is TGCGCCAGCAGCTTGCCGGGACCCGGAGGTACTGAAGCTTTCTTT.

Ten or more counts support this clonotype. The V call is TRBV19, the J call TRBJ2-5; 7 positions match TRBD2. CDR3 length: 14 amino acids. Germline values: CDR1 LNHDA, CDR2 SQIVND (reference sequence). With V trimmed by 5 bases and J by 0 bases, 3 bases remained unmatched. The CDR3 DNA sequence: TGTGCCAGTAGTCGGGGGGTTTACCAAGAGACCCAGTACTTC. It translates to CASSRGVYQETQYF.

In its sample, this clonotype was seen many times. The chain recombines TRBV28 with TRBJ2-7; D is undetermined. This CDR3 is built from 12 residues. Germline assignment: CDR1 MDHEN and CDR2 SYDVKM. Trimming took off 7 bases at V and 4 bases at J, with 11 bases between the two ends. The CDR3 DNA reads TGTGCCAGCAAGACATCCGGGTACGAGCAGTACTTC. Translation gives CASKTSGYEQYF. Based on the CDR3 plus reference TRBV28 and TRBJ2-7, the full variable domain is DVKVTQSSRYLVKRTGEKVFLECVQDMDHENMFWYRQDPGLGLRLIYFSYDVKMKEKGDIPEGYSVSREKKERFSLILESASTNQTSMYLCASKTSGYEQYFGPGTRLTVT.